This T cell receptor (beta chain) was sequenced during a study of cytomegalovirus exposure and HLA in healthy donors. The study, taken as a whole, reports: In an earlier analysis, most TCR beta V segments were productive about 87% or about 30% of the time.

It was with 60 Vbeta and 13 Jbeta primers that the PCR ran. Sequenced by immunoSEQ multiplex PCR; TCRdb stores in-frame clones only, minus some. The profile shows roughly 140,000 clones, roughly 80% of them singletons. CDR3 length: 15 residues. Germline V gives CDR1 SGDLS, CDR2 YYNGEE. V lost 0 bases, J lost 1 base, and 7 bases lay in between. About this clone: Its specificity is not known. The same CDR3 also results from other DNA sequences found in this sample.

The receptor was isolated from a woman in her thirties or forties in good health and CMV-seropositive. The rearrangement uses TRBV9 and TRBJ2-2; a possible D gene is TRBD2 (5 bases). Sequencing was done on a sample of PBMCs. The CDR3: CASSVGTENTGELFF. The CDR3 DNA reads TGTGCCAGCAGCGTAGGGACTGAGAACACCGGGGAGCTGTTTTTT.